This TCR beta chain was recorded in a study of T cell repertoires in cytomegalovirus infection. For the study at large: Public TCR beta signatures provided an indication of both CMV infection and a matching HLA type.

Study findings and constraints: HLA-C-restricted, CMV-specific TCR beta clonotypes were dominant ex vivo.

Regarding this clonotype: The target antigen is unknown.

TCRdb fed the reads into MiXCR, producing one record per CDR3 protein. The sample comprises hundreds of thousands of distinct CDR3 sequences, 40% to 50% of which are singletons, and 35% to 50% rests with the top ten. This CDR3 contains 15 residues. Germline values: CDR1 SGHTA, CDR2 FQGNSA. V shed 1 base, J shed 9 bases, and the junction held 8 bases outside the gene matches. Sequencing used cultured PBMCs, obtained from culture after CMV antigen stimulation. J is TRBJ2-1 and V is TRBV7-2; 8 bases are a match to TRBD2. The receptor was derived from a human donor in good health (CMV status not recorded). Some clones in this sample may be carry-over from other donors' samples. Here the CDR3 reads CTSSLGGSGMFEQFF. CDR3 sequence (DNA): TGTACCAGCAGCTTAGGGGGTAGCGGGATGTTTGAGCAGTTCTTC. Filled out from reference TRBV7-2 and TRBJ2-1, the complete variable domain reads GAGVSQSPSNKVTEKGKDVELRCDPISGHTALYWYRQSLGQGLEFLIYFQGNSAPDKSGLPSDRFSAERTGGSVSTLTIQRTQQEDSAVYLCTSSLGGSGMFEQFFGPGTRLTVL.